This T cell receptor beta chain was found in a study of cytomegalovirus exposure and HLA in healthy donors. General study points: What a later analysis reportedly showed was that an Asian-associated ancestry cluster had fewer N-insertions than the roughly 700-donor mean. Confirmation was obtained in vitro that three CMV-associated chains are specific for CMV antigens.

Primers for the PCR totalled 60 Vbeta and 13 Jbeta. Method: immunoSEQ multiplex PCR; TCRdb's copy keeps in-frame clones and lacks some. Of more than 70,000 clones in the sample, more than 70% are singletons; the top ten hold about 3.1%. For this clone: Its target is not known.

Trimming removed 3 bases from V and 13 bases from J, with 10 bases in between. The germline V gene has CDR1 MNHNS and CDR2 SASEGT. The CDR3 extends over 10 amino acids. The genes are TRBV6-1 and TRBJ2-7; D is possibly TRBD2 (5 bases). Sequencing was done on a sample of PBMCs. This receptor was taken from a man aged 40-50 years in good health and CMV-seronegative. The CDR3 here is CASSEVDFYF. The CDR3, as DNA: TGTGCCAGCAGTGAGGTGGACTTCTACTTC.